A single sample is the source of the 16 T cell receptor beta chains below, sequenced in a study of cytomegalovirus exposure and HLA in healthy donors. Researchers ran the PCR with 60 Vbeta and 13 Jbeta primers. Clones were sequenced by immunoSEQ multiplex PCR, and TCRdb holds only the in-frame ones, with some missing. The repertoire holds around 300,000 clones, with 70% to 90% as singletons. What was sequenced was PBMCs. The receptors shown here come from a woman aged 18-35 years in good health and CMV-seronegative.

The CDR3 loop reads CASSEGFSTLSRDYGYTF. The CDR3 DNA reads as TGTGCCAGCAGTGAAGGGTTTTCCACCTTAAGTCGAGACTATGGCTACACCTTC. The V call is TRBV2, the J call TRBJ1-2; D not resolved. CDR1 is SNHLY, CDR2 FYNNEI, per germline. Trimming cost V 1 base and J 3 bases, with 21 bases left between them. The CDR3 covers 18 residues.

The chain joins TRBV5-6 to TRBJ1-2, with no clear D. Trimming took off 0 bases at V and 5 bases at J, with 17 bases between the two ends. Germline CDR1 and CDR2: SGHDT and YYEEEE. This CDR3 is 16 amino acids long. For the CDR3, the DNA is TGTGCCAGCAGCTTGGGCTTAACAGCCTCTTTTTATGGCTACACCTTC. This translates into CASSLGLTASFYGYTF.

The gene calls are TRBV10-2 and TRBJ1-1; D remains unclear. This CDR3 region has 15 residues. The germline V gene has CDR1 WSHSY and CDR2 SAAADI. V was clipped by 1 base and J by 5 bases, with 14 bases between them. Here the CDR3 DNA reads TGCGCCAGCAGTGAGTTAAGTTTGGAGGGAACTGAAGCTTTCTTT. This encodes CASSELSLEGTEAFF.

The chain has TRBV7-9 and TRBJ1-1; unclear D gene. Germline V CDR1 and CDR2: SEHNR, FQNEAQ (reference sequence). This CDR3 contains 13 residues. The V and J ends lost 5 bases and 0 bases respectively, with 7 bases between them. This CDR3 reads CASSLQMNTEAFF. The CDR3 DNA reads TGTGCCAGCAGCCTACAGATGAACACTGAAGCTTTCTTT. The whole variable domain, filled in from reference TRBV7-9 and TRBJ1-1, reads DTGVSQNPRHKITKRGQNVTFRCDPISEHNRLYWYRQTLGQGPEFLTYFQNEAQLEKSRLLSDRFSAERPKGSFSTLEIQRTEQGDSAMYLCASSLQMNTEAFFGQGTRLTVV.

The gene calls are TRBV27 and TRBJ2-5; 10 bases fit TRBD1. The tail of the sequence fits TRBJ2-7 better, so the J call may be wrong. This CDR3 spans 16 amino acids. Germline assignment: CDR1 MNHEY and CDR2 SMNVEV (reference sequence). The CDR3: CASSFSGQGFPYEQYF. The CDR3 nucleotides are TGTGCCAGCAGTTTCTCGGGACAGGGGTTCCCCTACGAGCAGTACTTC.

V and J are TRBV2 and TRBJ2-7, with TRBD1 matching 8 bases. J lost 6 bases, V lost 4 bases, and 5 bases had no gene match. CDR3 length: 13 amino acids. Germline V gene lookup returns CDR1 SNHLY and CDR2 FYNNEI. In DNA form, the CDR3 reads TGTGCCAGCAGTGGGGCAGGGGGCATCGAGCAGTACTTC. Its protein is CASSGAGGIEQYF.

The rearrangement uses TRBV10-3 and TRBJ2-3; 7 nucleotides line up with TRBD2. The germline V gene encodes CDR1 ENHRY and CDR2 SYGVKD. Germline trimming cut 7 bases from V and 0 bases from J; bases unmatched to any gene: 4. The CDR3 runs to 14 residues. The CDR3 region is CAIMGGSSTDTQYF. CDR3 bases: TGTGCCATCATGGGCGGGAGTAGCACAGATACGCAGTATTTT.

The chain has TRBV27 and TRBJ2-1, with TRBD2 matching 8 bases. Trimming removed 1 base from V and 8 bases from J; junction bases left unmatched: 7. CDR1 and CDR2 from the germline V gene are MNHEY and SMNVEV (reference sequence). CDR3 length: 15 residues. For the CDR3, the DNA is TGTGCCAGCAGTTTATACGGGGGGGCGGGGGATGAGCAGTTCTTC. This codes for CASSLYGGAGDEQFF.

This clone showed up just once. The chain couples TRBV6-5 to TRBJ1-5; 7 bases match TRBD1. The CDR3 loop spans 15 amino acids. With 9 bases clipped from V and 4 bases from J, the junction kept 12 bases outside the gene matches. The germline CDR1 and CDR2 sequences are MNHEY and SVGAGI. The CDR3 here is CASRPGQLWNQPQHF. DNA for the CDR3: TGTGCCAGTCGACCGGGACAGCTATGGAATCAGCCCCAGCATTTT.

This rearrangement joins TRBV5-1 to TRBJ1-1; tentatively, D is TRBD1 (6 bases). V was trimmed by 4 bases and J by 8 bases, leaving 21 bases between them. CDR3 size: 15 residues. The germline V gene has CDR1 SGHRS and CDR2 YFSETQ. The CDR3 spells CASSLQGTSEFEAFF. CDR3 nucleotides: TGCGCCAGCAGCCTCCAAGGGACATCGGAATTCGAAGCTTTCTTT.

This chain uses TRBV19 with TRBJ2-3; TRBD1 matches at 8 bases. Per the germline V gene, CDR1 is LNHDA and CDR2 is SQIVND (reference sequence). Germline trimming cut 6 bases from V and 3 bases from J; bases unmatched to any gene: 2. This CDR3 has 13 amino acids. The DNA of the CDR3 is TGTGCCAGTAGACAGGGGGGTACAGATACGCAGTATTTT. It yields the protein CASRQGGTDTQYF.

This sequence joins TRBV6-5 and TRBJ2-5; 10 bases align to TRBD1. Germline CDR1 and CDR2: MNHEY and SVGAGI. The J segment lost 4 bases and the V segment lost 6 bases, leaving 8 bases of the junction unmatched. This CDR3 is 15 amino acids long. Here the CDR3 DNA reads TGTGCCAGCAGGGATCGGGACAGGGGTTCAGAGACCCAGTACTTC. Its translation: CASRDRDRGSETQYF.

This chain connects TRBV5-1 to TRBJ1-3; D uncertain. The length of the CDR3 is 15 residues. V lost 0 bases to trimming and J lost 6 bases, with 13 bases between them. Per the germline V gene, CDR1 is SGHRS and CDR2 is YFSETQ. The CDR3 DNA is TGCGCCAGCAGCTTGGAGGCCGGGAAGAAAAACACCATATATTTT. Translating it yields CASSLEAGKKNTIYF.

This chain connects TRBV7-2 to TRBJ1-1; 9 positions agree with TRBD1. V was pared by 7 bases and J by 4 bases, with 10 bases of the junction left unmatched. CDR1 SGHTA and CDR2 FQGNSA come from the germline V gene. This CDR3 is 15 amino acids long. The CDR3 DNA sequence: TGTGCCAGCAATCCTACAGGGGGCCGTGCCACTGAAGCTTTCTTT. Translated: CASNPTGGRATEAFF.

The rearrangement uses TRBV5-4 and TRBJ2-5; TRBD2 is a possible D gene (5 bases). V was cut by 5 bases and J by 5 bases, with 19 bases left in between. CDR1 is SGHNT, CDR2 YYREEE, per germline (reference sequence). The CDR3 has 15 amino acids. The CDR3 DNA reads as TGTGCCAGCAGTTCCGGCCCTCAGCGGTTGGAGACCCAGTACTTC. This translates into CASSSGPQRLETQYF.

The rearrangement uses TRBV15 and TRBJ1-2, with a possible D match to TRBD1 (6 bases). Germline V gene data show CDR1 as LNHNV and CDR2 as YYDKDF (reference sequence). The CDR3 consists of 15 residues. Trimming cost V 1 base and J 6 bases, with 15 bases left between them. Here the CDR3 DNA reads TGTGCCACCAGCAGAGTAGCCCGCGGGGGCCATGGCTACACCTTC. This gives the protein CATSRVARGGHGYTF.